These 5 T cell receptor beta chains share one sample of origin, sequenced in a study of blood T cell repertoires in COVID-19. Produced via immunoSEQ multiplex PCR; TCRdb's table is partial and in-frame only. The sample has 90,000 to 100,000 clones, 82% seen once. Sequenced material: peripheral blood. These receptor sequences come from a man between 70 and 80 years old with acute or convalescent COVID-19.

This clone was seen a single time. The chain has TRBV18 and TRBJ1-6; 7 bases fit TRBD1. The CDR3 extends over 16 amino acids. The V gene's germline CDR1 is KGHSH and CDR2 LQKENI. Unmatched junction bases numbered 6, after V lost 4 bases and J lost 3 bases. The DNA of the CDR3 is TGTGCCAGCTCACGACAGGGTAACGGCTATAATTCACCCCTCCACTTT. Protein product: CASSRQGNGYNSPLHF.

The genes are TRBV7-8 and TRBJ2-5; D possibly corresponds to TRBD2 (7 bases). Per the germline V gene, CDR1 is SGHVS and CDR2 is FQNEAQ. CDR3 length equals 15 residues. The V end lost 5 bases, the J end lost 3 bases, and 16 bases lay between the germline ends. CDR3 protein: CASSRIPGGEETQYF. The CDR3 DNA reads TGTGCCAGCAGCCGAATTCCGGGGGGCGAAGAGACCCAGTACTTC.

The rearrangement links TRBV21-1 to TRBJ1-5; the table calls TRBD1, which could not be checked here. TRBV21-1 is given as a pseudogene. This CDR3 contains 19 residues. CDR3 in DNA: TGTGCCAGCAGCCACGGAATAACAGGACAGTGCATGTGGGGTCAGCCCCAGCATTTT. Amino acid sequence: CASSHGITGQCMWGQPQHF.

The chain has TRBV6-5 and TRBJ1-2; 9 bases match TRBD1. This CDR3 is 12 amino acids long. Germline-derived CDR1 and CDR2 are MNHEY and SVGAGI. V lost 7 bases and J lost 8; bases outside the gene matches: 5. The CDR3 sequence: CASKGQGGGYTF. The DNA of the CDR3 is TGTGCCAGCAAGGGACAGGGCGGAGGCTACACCTTC.

The chain combines TRBV20-1 with TRBJ2-1; D remains ambiguous. With 7 bases removed from V and 6 bases from J, the gap between germline ends came to 7 bases. Germline values: CDR1 DFQATT, CDR2 SNEGSKA (reference sequence). This CDR3 is 10 amino acids long. CDR3 sequence reads: CSVRPNEQFF. DNA for the CDR3: TGCAGTGTCCGTCCCAATGAGCAGTTCTTC.